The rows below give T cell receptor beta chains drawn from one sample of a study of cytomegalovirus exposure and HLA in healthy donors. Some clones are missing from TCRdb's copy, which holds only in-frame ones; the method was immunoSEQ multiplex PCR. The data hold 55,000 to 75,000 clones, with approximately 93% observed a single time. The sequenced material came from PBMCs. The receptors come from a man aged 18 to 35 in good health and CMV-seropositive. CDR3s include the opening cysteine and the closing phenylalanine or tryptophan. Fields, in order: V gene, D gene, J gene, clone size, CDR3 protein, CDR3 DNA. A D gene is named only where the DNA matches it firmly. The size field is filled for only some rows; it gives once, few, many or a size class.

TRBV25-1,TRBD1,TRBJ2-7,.,CASSDGTGPSEQYF,TGTGCCAGCAGTGACGGGACAGGGCCAAGCGAGCAGTACTTC
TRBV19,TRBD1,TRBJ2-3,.,CASDNPGTGITDTQYF,TGTGCCAGTGACAACCCCGGGACAGGGATTACAGATACGCAGTATTTT
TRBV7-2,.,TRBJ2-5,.,CASSLSGIRETQYF,TGTGCCAGCAGCTTATCAGGGATCCGGGAGACCCAGTACTTC
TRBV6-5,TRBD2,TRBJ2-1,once,CASSYVAGGNNEQFF,TGTGCCAGCAGTTACGTAGCGGGAGGCAACAATGAGCAGTTCTTC
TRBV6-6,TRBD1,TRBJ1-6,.,CASKDRGISPLHF,TGTGCCAGCAAGGACAGGGGTATTTCACCCCTCCACTTT
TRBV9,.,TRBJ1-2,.,CASSVGSTNYGYTF,TGTGCCAGCAGCGTTGGCAGTACTAACTATGGCTACACCTTC
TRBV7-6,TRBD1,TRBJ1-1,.,CASSLGTGGAGTEAFF,TGTGCCAGCAGCTTAGGGACAGGGGGCGCGGGGACTGAAGCTTTCTTT
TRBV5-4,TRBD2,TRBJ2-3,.,CASSPGLADTDTQYF,TGTGCCAGCAGCCCGGGACTAGCGGACACAGATACGCAGTATTTT
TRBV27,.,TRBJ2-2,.,CASGKRENTGELFF,TGTGCCAGCGGAAAACGGGAGAACACCGGGGAGCTGTTTTTT
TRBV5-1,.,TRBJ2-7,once,CASSSRDTYYEQYF,TGCGCCAGCAGCTCCCGGGACACATACTACGAGCAGTACTTC
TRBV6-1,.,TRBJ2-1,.,CASSEAGPGEQFF,TGTGCCAGCAGTGAAGCAGGCCCAGGGGAGCAGTTCTTC
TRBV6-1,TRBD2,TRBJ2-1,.,CASSGLAGGSNEQFF,TGTGCCAGCAGTGGACTAGCGGGAGGGTCCAATGAGCAGTTCTTC
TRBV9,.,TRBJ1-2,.,CASSATGTQNYGYTF,TGTGCCAGCAGCGCTACAGGGACCCAGAACTATGGCTACACCTTC
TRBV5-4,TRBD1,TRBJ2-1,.,CASTPMDRGDEQFF,TGTGCCAGCACCCCCATGGACAGGGGGGATGAGCAGTTCTTC
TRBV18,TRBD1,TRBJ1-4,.,CASSPRTGAEKLFF,TGTGCCAGCTCACCAAGGACAGGGGCGGAAAAACTGTTTTTT
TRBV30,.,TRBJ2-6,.,CAWSVQLSSGANVLTF,TGTGCCTGGAGTGTACAGCTATCCTCTGGGGCCAACGTCCTGACTTTC
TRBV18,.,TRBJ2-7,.,CASSPKDSFSSYEQYF,TGTGCCAGCTCACCTAAGGACTCATTCAGCTCCTACGAGCAGTACTTC
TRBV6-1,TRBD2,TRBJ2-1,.,CASTLAGVGNEQFF,TGTGCCAGCACCTTAGCGGGAGTGGGCAATGAGCAGTTCTTC
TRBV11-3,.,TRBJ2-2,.,CASSLEAKNTGELFF,TGTGCCAGCAGCTTAGAGGCCAAGAACACCGGGGAGCTGTTTTTT
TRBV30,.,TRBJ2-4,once,CAWGGTGPGGNGNIQYF,TGTGCCTGGGGGGGGACCGGGCCTGGGGGGAACGGAAACATTCAGTACTTC
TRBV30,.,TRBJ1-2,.,CAWSNRPNYGYTF,TGTGCCTGGAGTAACAGACCTAACTATGGCTACACCTTC
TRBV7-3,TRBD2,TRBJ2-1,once,CASSPLRDYPYNEQFF,TGTGCCAGCAGCCCCCTACGGGACTATCCCTACAATGAGCAGTTCTTC
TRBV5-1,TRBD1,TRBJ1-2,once,CASSSWGGQGADYGYTF,TGCGCCAGCAGCTCGTGGGGGGGACAGGGGGCCGACTATGGCTACACCTTC
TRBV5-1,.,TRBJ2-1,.,CASHGGNEQFF,TGCGCCAGCCACGGTGGCAATGAGCAGTTCTTC
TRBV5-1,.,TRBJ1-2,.,CASSLDRIRGYTF,TGCGCCAGCAGCTTGGACCGAATACGGGGCTACACCTTC
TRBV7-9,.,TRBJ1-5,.,CASSSYQNQPQHF,TGTGCCAGCAGCTCATATCAGAATCAGCCCCAGCATTTT
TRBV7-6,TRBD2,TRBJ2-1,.,CASSLVWERGGALVF,TGTGCCAGCAGCTTAGTATGGGAGCGCGGGGGGGCGCTGGTCTTC
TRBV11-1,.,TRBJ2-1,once,CASSSASFEQFF,TGTGCCAGCAGCTCTGCTAGCTTTGAGCAGTTCTTC
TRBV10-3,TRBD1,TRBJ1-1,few,CAIATGGTEAFF,TGTGCCATAGCCACAGGGGGCACTGAAGCTTTCTTT
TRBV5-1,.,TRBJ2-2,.,CASSIRTENTGELFF,TGCGCCAGCAGCATCCGGACAGAGAACACCGGGGAGCTGTTTTTT
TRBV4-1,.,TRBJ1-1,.,CASSQGQLNTEAFF,TGCGCCAGCAGCCAAGGACAGCTGAACACTGAAGCTTTCTTT
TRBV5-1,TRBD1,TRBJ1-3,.,CASSPEGRTGSGNTIYF,TGCGCCAGCAGCCCAGAGGGAAGGACAGGGTCTGGAAACACCATATATTTT
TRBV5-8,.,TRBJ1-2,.,CASSYGGGPEYTF,TGTGCCAGCAGTTACGGGGGGGGGCCGGAATACACCTTC
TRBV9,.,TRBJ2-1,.,CASSVYMSGHEQFF,TGTGCCAGCAGCGTATACATGAGCGGCCATGAGCAGTTCTTC
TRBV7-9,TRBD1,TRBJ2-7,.,CASSLGTGATYEQYF,TGTGCCAGCAGCTTAGGGACAGGAGCGACTTACGAGCAGTACTTC
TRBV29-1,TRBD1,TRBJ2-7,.,CSVGGTGAAITYEQYF,TGCAGCGTTGGGGGGACAGGGGCCGCGATCACCTACGAGCAGTACTTC
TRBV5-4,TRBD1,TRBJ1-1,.,CASSPDGQGALNTEAFF,TGTGCCAGCAGCCCCGATGGACAGGGGGCGTTAAACACTGAAGCTTTCTTT
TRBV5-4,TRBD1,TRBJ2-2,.,CASSYDRGATGELFF,TGTGCCAGCAGTTACGACAGGGGGGCCACCGGGGAGCTGTTTTTT
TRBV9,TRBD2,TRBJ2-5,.,CASSPWTSGAVGTQYF,TGTGCCAGCAGCCCGTGGACTAGCGGGGCCGTGGGGACCCAGTACTTC
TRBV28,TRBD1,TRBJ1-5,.,CASSGTGYQPQHF,TGTGCCAGCAGTGGGACAGGGTATCAGCCCCAGCATTTT
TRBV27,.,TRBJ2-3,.,CASIPDTRRGTQYF,TGTGCCAGCATTCCGGACACTAGGAGGGGTACGCAGTATTTT
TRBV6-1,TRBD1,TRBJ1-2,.,CASSELRTGRNNGYTF,TGTGCCAGCAGTGAACTTCGGACAGGGAGGAACAATGGCTACACCTTC
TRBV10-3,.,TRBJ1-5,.,CASTLTADQPQHF,TGTGCCTCCACTCTGACCGCGGATCAGCCCCAGCATTTT
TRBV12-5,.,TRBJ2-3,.,CASGIRGTQYF,TGTGCTAGTGGAATCCGAGGTACGCAGTATTTT
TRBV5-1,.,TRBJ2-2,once,CASSFDSQNTGELFF,TGCGCCAGCAGCTTTGACAGTCAGAACACCGGGGAGCTGTTTTTT
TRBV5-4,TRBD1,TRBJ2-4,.,CASSHSAGTGNIQYF,TGTGCCAGCAGCCACTCTGCCGGGACAGGGAACATTCAGTACTTC
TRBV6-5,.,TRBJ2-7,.,CASTSPTSSYEQYF,TGTGCCAGCACAAGCCCAACGAGCTCCTACGAGCAGTACTTC
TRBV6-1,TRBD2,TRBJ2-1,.,CASSETSGSSGEQFF,TGTGCCAGCAGTGAGACTAGCGGGAGTTCGGGTGAGCAGTTCTTC
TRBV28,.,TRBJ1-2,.,CASSTGTYGYTF,TGTGCCAGCAGTACAGGGACCTATGGCTACACCTTC
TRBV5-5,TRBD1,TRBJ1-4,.,CASSLDGTGGTNEKLFF,TGTGCCAGCAGCTTGGATGGGACAGGGGGAACTAATGAAAAACTGTTTTTT
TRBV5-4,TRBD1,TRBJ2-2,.,CASSFRTGGYAGELFF,TGTGCCAGCAGCTTCCGGACAGGGGGGTACGCCGGGGAGCTGTTTTTT
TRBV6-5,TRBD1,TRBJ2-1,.,CASRGTGGGRVEQFF,TGTGCCAGCAGAGGGACAGGGGGAGGAAGAGTTGAGCAGTTCTTC
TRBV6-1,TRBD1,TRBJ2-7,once,CACKATGNLYEQYF,TGTGCCTGCAAGGCGACAGGGAATCTCTACGAGCAGTACTTC
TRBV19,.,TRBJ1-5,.,CASSTQAHSNQPQHF,TGTGCCAGTAGTACTCAAGCGCATAGCAATCAGCCCCAGCATTTT
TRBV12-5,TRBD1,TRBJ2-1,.,CASGLAQGANGNEQFF,TGTGCTAGTGGTTTGGCACAGGGGGCAAATGGCAATGAGCAGTTCTTC
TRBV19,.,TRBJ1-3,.,CASSSRIGNTIYF,TGTGCCAGTAGTAGCAGGATAGGAAACACCATATATTTT
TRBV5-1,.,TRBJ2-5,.,CASSLVAGAQETQYF,TGCGCCAGCAGCTTGGTTGCGGGGGCCCAAGAGACCCAGTACTTC
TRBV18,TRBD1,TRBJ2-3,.,CASSPPGQGLDTQYF,TGTGCCAGCTCACCTCCGGGACAGGGATTAGATACGCAGTATTTT
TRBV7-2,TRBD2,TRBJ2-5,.,CASSPTSDQETQYF,TGTGCCAGCAGCCCAACTAGCGACCAAGAGACCCAGTACTTC